The rows below give T cell receptor beta chains drawn from one sample of a study of blood T cell repertoires in COVID-19. Libraries were prepared by immunoSEQ multiplex PCR; TCRdb keeps only in-frame clonotypes and omits some of them. The data hold around 65,000 clones, with about 81% observed a single time. Sequenced material: peripheral blood. These receptors were obtained from a human donor in a cohort sampled during active COVID-19. Each CDR3 is given with its conserved first and last residue. D genes are given only for firm matches. Size values are once, few and many counts, or a class for expanded clones, and some rows have none.

j_call clone_size d_call v_call cdr3_aa cdr3_nt
TRBJ2-7 NA TRBD1 TRBV23-1 CASSLPGQGHEQYF TGCGCCAGCAGCTTGCCGGGACAGGGCCACGAGCAGTACTTC
TRBJ2-1 NA TRBD2 TRBV27 CASRNLAGLSYNEQFF TGTGCCAGCAGGAATCTAGCGGGATTATCCTACAATGAGCAGTTCTTC
TRBJ1-2 NA NA TRBV10-3 CASSPEDGGYTF TGTGCCTCCTCCCCGGAAGACGGGGGCTACACCTTC
TRBJ2-1 once TRBD2 TRBV24-1 CATSDRASGTYNEQFF TGTGCCACCAGTGACCGGGCTAGCGGGACCTACAATGAGCAGTTCTTC
TRBJ1-4 NA NA TRBV7-9 CASSEGLEEKLFF TGTGCCAGCAGCGAGGGCTTAGAGGAAAAACTGTTTTTT
TRBJ2-1 NA NA TRBV4-2 CASSQVVDDRDFRGFF TGTGCCAGCAGCCAAGTAGTAGATGATAGGGATTTCCGGGGGTTCTTC
TRBJ1-2 NA TRBD1 TRBV5-1 CASSANSGTGGKGYTF TGCGCCAGCAGCGCAAACTCCGGGACAGGGGGGAAAGGCTACACCTTC
TRBJ2-2 NA TRBD2 TRBV19 CASSIVVRTSGTPRTNTGELFF TGTGCCAGTAGTATTGTCGTTCGGACTAGCGGGACTCCTAGAACGAACACCGGGGAGCTGTTTTTT
TRBJ1-4 NA NA TRBV30 CAWGWAGTNEKLFF TGTGCCTGGGGCTGGGCGGGCACTAATGAAAAACTGTTTTTT
TRBJ2-1 NA NA TRBV2 CASSEMGSYNEQFF TGTGCCAGCAGTGAAATGGGGAGCTACAATGAGCAGTTCTTC
TRBJ1-2 NA NA TRBV11-2 CASSLGPLNYGYTF TGTGCCAGCAGCTTAGGTCCTCTTAACTATGGCTACACCTTC
TRBJ1-1 NA TRBD1 TRBV7-9 CASSSEQGAGEAFF TGTGCCAGCAGCAGTGAACAGGGGGCGGGTGAAGCTTTCTTT
TRBJ2-1 NA NA TRBV3-1/TRBV3-2 CASGGGSYNEQFF TGTGCCAGCGGGGGCGGCTCCTACAATGAGCAGTTCTTC
TRBJ2-7 NA TRBD2 TRBV11-2 CASSLRLAAAYEQYF TGTGCCAGCAGCCTCCGACTAGCTGCAGCCTACGAGCAGTACTTC
TRBJ1-3 NA NA TRBV15 CATSRLGQNEFGNTIYF TGTGCCACCAGCAGACTCGGACAGAACGAATTCGGAAACACCATATATTTT
TRBJ2-7 NA NA TRBV3-1/TRBV3-2 CASSLSSYEQYF TGTGCCAGCAGCCTCAGCTCCTACGAGCAGTACTTC
TRBJ2-1 NA TRBD2 TRBV6-5 CATSGNNEQFF TGTGCCACTAGCGGGAACAATGAGCAGTTCTTC
TRBJ2-7 NA NA TRBV5-1 CASSLGSGGGIEQYF TGCGCCAGCAGCCTGGGGAGCGGCGGCGGAATCGAGCAGTACTTC
TRBJ2-7 NA TRBD1 TRBV28 CASSTRTGGSYEQYF TGTGCCAGCAGTACCAGGACAGGGGGAAGTTACGAGCAGTACTTC
TRBJ2-1 few TRBD2 TRBV7-3 CASSSSQSGSGSPHEQFF TGTGCCAGCAGCTCCTCCCAATCAGGTAGCGGGAGCCCTCATGAGCAGTTCTTC
TRBJ2-6 NA TRBD1 TRBV19 CASRPDRTGANVLTF TGTGCCAGTAGGCCGGACAGGACTGGGGCCAACGTCCTGACTTTC
TRBJ2-2 NA TRBD2 TRBV2 CASRDYPNTGELFF TGTGCCAGCCGGGACTACCCGAACACCGGGGAGCTGTTTTTT